The clone carrying this T cell receptor (beta chain) was counted only a few times. These data originate in a study of beta chain features in type 1 diabetes. Trimming cost V 4 bases and J 8 bases, with 14 bases left between them. Germline V gene data show CDR1 as MDHEN and CDR2 as SYDVKM. This CDR3 has 13 amino acids. Expressed TCRB transcripts were sequenced, since all the RNA that had been isolated was reverse transcribed. Clones were read by immunoSEQ multiplex PCR, and TCRdb kept only the in-frame ones, dropping some. The data show 310,000 or so clones, with 9.5% to 12% seen just once and over 0.015% held by the top ten. Post-sort purity exceeded 95% for all sorted populations.

This sequence originates from a woman in her 30s in good health. Material: naive CD4+ T cells from blood. The chain carries TRBV28 and TRBJ1-2, with D possibly TRBD1 on 6 matching bases. The CDR3 loop is CASSSGTRTGYTF. The CDR3 bases are TGTGCCAGCAGTTCGGGGACACGAACGGGCTACACCTTC.